This is a list of T cell receptor beta chains from one sample in a study of post-analysis software for immune sequencing data. TCRdb called the PCR reads again in MiXCR, with one record for every CDR3 protein. The sample lists approximately 360,000 distinct CDR3 sequences, less than 40% occurring once. The specimen sequenced was blood. Source of these receptors: a girl under 18 with multiple sclerosis. Each CDR3 is given with its conserved first and last residue. A D gene is named only where the DNA matches it firmly. A row's size may be missing; if present it is once, few, many or a size class.

DNA: TGCGCCAGCCGCGAGGGACATACCCTGGACGAGCAGTACTTC; CDR3: CASREGHTLDEQYF; J: TRBJ2-7; D: .; size: .; V: TRBV5-1
DNA: TGCAGTGTGGGGGATGGCTACACCTTC; CDR3: CSVGDGYTF; J: TRBJ1-2; D: .; size: few; V: TRBV20-1
DNA: TGTGCCAGCAGTGAACAGGGACAGGGCACAGATACGCAGTATTTT; CDR3: CASSEQGQGTDTQYF; J: TRBJ2-3; D: TRBD1; size: .; V: TRBV2
DNA: TGTGCCAGCAGTCGCAGCAGGGGGAAGGCAGAGACCCAGTACTTC; CDR3: CASSRSRGKAETQYF; J: TRBJ2-5; D: TRBD1; size: few; V: TRBV7-2
DNA: TGTGCCAGCAGTGTTGGCATTCTGTATAATGAAAAACTGTTTTTT; CDR3: CASSVGILYNEKLFF; J: TRBJ1-4; D: .; size: .; V: TRBV21-1
DNA: TGTGCCACCAGTGACCCTGGTGGCTACACCTTC; CDR3: CATSDPGGYTF; J: TRBJ1-2; D: .; size: many; V: TRBV24-1
DNA: TGTGCCAGCACCCCAGGGCTGGGGACTGAAGCTTTCTTT; CDR3: CASTPGLGTEAFF; J: TRBJ1-1; D: .; size: .; V: TRBV6-5
DNA: TGCAGTGCAGCGGCTAGCGGGACTAGCACAGATACGCAGTATTTT; CDR3: CSAAASGTSTDTQYF; J: TRBJ2-3; D: TRBD2; size: .; V: TRBV20-1
DNA: TGCGCCAGCGGATCAGAGGATGAGCAGTTCTTC; CDR3: CASGSEDEQFF; J: TRBJ2-1; D: .; size: .; V: TRBV5-1
DNA: TGCAGTGCTAGAGGGGCAGGGGTTTATTCCTACGAGCAGTACTTC; CDR3: CSARGAGVYSYEQYF; J: TRBJ2-7; D: .; size: few; V: TRBV20-1
DNA: TGCAGCGTTGTAGGTGGTTGGGGCGCTGAAGCTTTCTTT; CDR3: CSVVGGWGAEAFF; J: TRBJ1-1; D: .; size: .; V: TRBV29-1
DNA: TGTGCCAGTAGTATCTCCGGGACAGGGGCTAGGAGCTACACCTTC; CDR3: CASSISGTGARSYTF; J: TRBJ1-2; D: TRBD1; size: few; V: TRBV19
DNA: TGCAGCGTTGAAGTTCAGACAGATACGCAGTATTTT; CDR3: CSVEVQTDTQYF; J: TRBJ2-3; D: .; size: .; V: TRBV29-1
DNA: TGTGCCTGGAGAAGACCGGGGCGCACAGATACGCAGTATTTT; CDR3: CAWRRPGRTDTQYF; J: TRBJ2-3; D: .; size: .; V: TRBV30
DNA: TGTGCCAGCAGAGTTTTGATCCTAACAGGGGGGGTAGGCACTGAAGCTTTCTTT; CDR3: CASRVLILTGGVGTEAFF; J: TRBJ1-1; D: TRBD1; size: few; V: TRBV12-3/TRBV12-4
DNA: TGCGCCAGCAGCCAAGTGAGTCAGGGGCAAGAGACCCAGTACTTC; CDR3: CASSQVSQGQETQYF; J: TRBJ2-5; D: .; size: few; V: TRBV4-1
DNA: TGTGCCAGCAGCTCGCTATCACAGGGGAACTATGGCTACACCTTC; CDR3: CASSSLSQGNYGYTF; J: TRBJ1-2; D: TRBD1; size: .; V: TRBV7-9
DNA: TGTGCCAGCCGAGCCCGGAATGAGCAGTTCTTC; CDR3: CASRARNEQFF; J: TRBJ2-1; D: .; size: .; V: TRBV12-3/TRBV12-4
DNA: TGTGCCAGCAGTTTCGGGACAAACCCGGGAATTTCACCCCTCCACTTT; CDR3: CASSFGTNPGISPLHF; J: TRBJ1-6; D: .; size: few; V: TRBV6-2/TRBV6-3
DNA: TGTGCCAGCAGTGACGAAGGGACAGGCCAAGAGACCCAGTACTTC; CDR3: CASSDEGTGQETQYF; J: TRBJ2-5; D: TRBD1; size: .; V: TRBV6-6
DNA: TGTGCCAGCTCAAAAGGGGCCCTTAATGAAAAACTGTTTTTT; CDR3: CASSKGALNEKLFF; J: TRBJ1-4; D: .; size: once; V: TRBV18
DNA: TGTGCCAGCAGTTTAAGCGGGGGGGTCCTTACAGATACGCAGTATTTT; CDR3: CASSLSGGVLTDTQYF; J: TRBJ2-3; D: TRBD2; size: .; V: TRBV28
DNA: TGTGCCAGCAGTTTAGTGGCAGGGAAGAGTGAAGCTTTCTTT; CDR3: CASSLVAGKSEAFF; J: TRBJ1-1; D: .; size: few; V: TRBV27
DNA: TGTGCCAGCAGCTCGGGGGGTTTACTGAATGAAAAACTGTTTTTT; CDR3: CASSSGGLLNEKLFF; J: TRBJ1-4; D: .; size: .; V: TRBV11-2
DNA: TGCAGTGCTCGAAGGGACACGGGGTCCTACGAGCAGTACTTC; CDR3: CSARRDTGSYEQYF; J: TRBJ2-7; D: .; size: .; V: TRBV20-1
DNA: TGTGCCAGCAAGGGTGGGGACAGGTACTACGAGCAGTACTTC; CDR3: CASKGGDRYYEQYF; J: TRBJ2-7; D: TRBD1; size: .; V: TRBV25-1
DNA: TGCGCCAGCAGGGCGCCCGAGGGCCACTCCTACGAGCAGTACTTC; CDR3: CASRAPEGHSYEQYF; J: TRBJ2-7; D: .; size: few; V: TRBV5-1
DNA: TGTGCCAGCAGCTTTGGGGACGTTAGGGACTACGAGCAGTACTTC; CDR3: CASSFGDVRDYEQYF; J: TRBJ2-7; D: .; size: .; V: TRBV5-5
DNA: TGTGCCAGCAGGCTGGGGAACGAGCAGTACTTC; CDR3: CASRLGNEQYF; J: TRBJ2-7; D: .; size: .; V: TRBV7-2
DNA: TGTGCCAGCAGTTTGGGCGGGGGGTACCAAGAGACCCAGTACTTC; CDR3: CASSLGGGYQETQYF; J: TRBJ2-5; D: TRBD2; size: .; V: TRBV12-3/TRBV12-4
DNA: TGTGCCAGCAGCCCGGCCGGGACAGGGGCCGACGTCCGGACTTTC; CDR3: CASSPAGTGADVRTF; J: TRBJ2-6; D: TRBD1; size: few; V: TRBV6-2/TRBV6-3
DNA: TGTGCCAGCCAGCCGGGACAGGGTGGGAGATCACCCCTCCACTTT; CDR3: CASQPGQGGRSPLHF; J: TRBJ1-6; D: TRBD1; size: .; V: TRBV6-5
DNA: TGCAGTGCACGACTACCGGGACAGCTTAATTCACCCCTCCACTTT; CDR3: CSARLPGQLNSPLHF; J: TRBJ1-6; D: TRBD1; size: .; V: TRBV20-1
DNA: TGCAGTGCTAGGATAACGGGGCTCCAACCTTACGAGCAGTACTTC; CDR3: CSARITGLQPYEQYF; J: TRBJ2-7; D: .; size: .; V: TRBV20-1
DNA: TGTGCCAGCAGTTTCGAGGGAGAATATGGCTGCACCTTC; CDR3: CASSFEGEYGCTF; J: TRBJ1-2; D: .; size: once; V: TRBV12-3/TRBV12-4
DNA: TGCAGTGCTAGCCTCACTAGCGGGGGCTCCTACGAGCAGTACTTC; CDR3: CSASLTSGGSYEQYF; J: TRBJ2-7; D: TRBD2; size: .; V: TRBV20-1
DNA: TGTGCCAGCAGCTTAGGGCGGGCGACCTACGAGCAGTACTTC; CDR3: CASSLGRATYEQYF; J: TRBJ2-7; D: .; size: .; V: TRBV7-2
DNA: TGTGCCAGCAGCTTAGCAGTAGTGGCAGATACGCAGTATTTT; CDR3: CASSLAVVADTQYF; J: TRBJ2-3; D: .; size: few; V: TRBV7-8
DNA: TGCAGCGCTGCCCTCGGGACTAGCGGGCCTAATGAGCGGTTCTTC; CDR3: CSAALGTSGPNERFF; J: TRBJ2-1; D: TRBD2; size: .; V: TRBV29-1
DNA: TGTGCCAGCAGCTTACGGGAAAACAATGAGCAGTTCTTC; CDR3: CASSLRENNEQFF; J: TRBJ2-1; D: .; size: .; V: TRBV7-9
DNA: TGTGCCAGCAGCCCAGGACTAGCGGGGGCCTACACAGATACGCAGTATTTT; CDR3: CASSPGLAGAYTDTQYF; J: TRBJ2-3; D: TRBD2; size: .; V: TRBV7-9
DNA: TGTGCCAGCACCATCCAAGAGGGGGCGTACGAGCAGTACTTC; CDR3: CASTIQEGAYEQYF; J: TRBJ2-7; D: TRBD1; size: .; V: TRBV12-3/TRBV12-4
DNA: TGCAGTGCTAGCCGGGCTCTAGCGGGGGGGGTCGAGCAGTACTTC; CDR3: CSASRALAGGVEQYF; J: TRBJ2-7; D: TRBD2; size: few; V: TRBV20-1
DNA: TGTGCCAGCAGCTTAGGTTTCCCCGTGACGCAGTATTTT; CDR3: CASSLGFPVTQYF; J: TRBJ2-3; D: .; size: .; V: TRBV7-2
DNA: TGTGCCAGCAGCCCCCGTACTAGCGGAAAGAGCAATGAGCAGTTCTTC; CDR3: CASSPRTSGKSNEQFF; J: TRBJ2-1; D: TRBD2; size: few; V: TRBV7-9
DNA: TGTGCCAGCAAGGCGGCCCGTAATTCACCCCTCCACTTT; CDR3: CASKAARNSPLHF; J: TRBJ1-6; D: .; size: .; V: TRBV14
DNA: TGTGCCAGCAGTTCACTAGCGGGGGAACTCTACGAGCAGTACTTC; CDR3: CASSSLAGELYEQYF; J: TRBJ2-7; D: TRBD2; size: few; V: TRBV6-5
DNA: TGCAGCGTTGCCGAGGCAGATACGCAGTATTTT; CDR3: CSVAEADTQYF; J: TRBJ2-3; D: .; size: .; V: TRBV29-1
DNA: TGCAGTGCTAGCCTCCCGGGGGCCCCAGATACGCAGTATTTT; CDR3: CSASLPGAPDTQYF; J: TRBJ2-3; D: .; size: .; V: TRBV20-1
DNA: TGTGCCAGCAGCTTTGGGGGGGGGTCACCAAATGAGCAGTTCTTC; CDR3: CASSFGGGSPNEQFF; J: TRBJ2-1; D: TRBD2; size: .; V: TRBV7-8
DNA: TGTGCCAGCAGCCACGGGACAGCGGGCGAGCAGTACTTC; CDR3: CASSHGTAGEQYF; J: TRBJ2-7; D: .; size: .; V: TRBV3-1
DNA: TGTGCCAGCAGCTCTTTGACCCTGAGGAAAGGGTACGAGCAGTACTTC; CDR3: CASSSLTLRKGYEQYF; J: TRBJ2-7; D: .; size: few; V: TRBV7-2
DNA: TGCGCCAGCTCCCTCGAAGGATCCGGGACCCAGTACTTC; CDR3: CASSLEGSGTQYF; J: TRBJ2-5; D: .; size: many; V: TRBV5-1
DNA: TGCAGTGCTAGAGATCCCACAGGGTCTTCGTACAATGAGCAGTTCTTC; CDR3: CSARDPTGSSYNEQFF; J: TRBJ2-1; D: .; size: .; V: TRBV20-1
DNA: TGCGCCAGCAGCTTGGAGGTGTGGTACGAGCAGTACTTC; CDR3: CASSLEVWYEQYF; J: TRBJ2-7; D: .; size: .; V: TRBV5-1